Below are 14 T cell receptor beta chains sequenced from a single sample in a study of cytomegalovirus exposure and HLA in healthy donors. The PCR employed 60 Vbeta primers together with 13 Jbeta primers. Clones were read by immunoSEQ multiplex PCR, and TCRdb kept only the in-frame ones, dropping some. The sample holds about 170,000 clones; approximately 81% are singletons and the top ten take under 3%. Sample: PBMCs. The receptors come from a woman aged 50 to 60 in good health and CMV-seronegative.

This chain connects TRBV7-6 to TRBJ2-5, with a tentative D call TRBD1 (5 bases). In germline, CDR1 is SGHVS, CDR2 FNYEAQ. CDR3 size: 15 residues. The V end was cut by 5 bases, the J end by 11 bases, with 24 bases between. CDR3 in DNA: TGTGCCAGCAGCGCCCGCGATGGGGCCCCGGGTGAGCAGTACTTC. Amino acids: CASSARDGAPGEQYF.

The J gene is TRBJ2-2, the V gene TRBV7-9; TRBD1 might be the D (5 bases). V shed 4 bases and J shed 4 bases, with 7 bases lying between them. CDR3 size: 13 residues. Germline CDR1 is SEHNR and CDR2 is FQNEAQ (reference sequence). DNA of the CDR3: TGTGCCAGCAGCTCCGACAGCACCGGGGAGCTGTTTTTT. It is translated as CASSSDSTGELFF.

This clone was counted only a few times. V and J are TRBV30 and TRBJ1-1; D is ambiguous. Trimming took off 1 base at V and 5 bases at J, with 11 bases between the two ends. The CDR3 loop spans 13 amino acids. In germline, CDR1 is GTSNPN, CDR2 SVGIG (reference sequence). This chain's CDR3 is CAWSEGGSTEAFF. In nucleotides, the CDR3 is TGTGCCTGGAGTGAGGGAGGTTCGACTGAAGCTTTCTTT.

This sequence joins TRBV6-1 and TRBJ1-2; TRBD1 agrees at 11 bases. The CDR3 spans 17 residues. CDR1 is MNHNS, CDR2 SASEGT, per germline. The junction had 11 bases not matched to a gene; V was cut back by 3 bases and J by 5 bases. CDR3 in DNA: TGTGCCAGCAGTGACCCCGGGACAGGGGGAGGAAGGTATGGCTACACCTTC. As protein: CASSDPGTGGGRYGYTF.

This clone was observed a handful of times. The chain links TRBV9 to TRBJ2-3; no clear D. The germline V gene has CDR1 SGDLS and CDR2 YYNGEE. This CDR3 is 15 amino acids long. Deletions cut 0 bases from V and 2 bases from J, with 10 bases between. The CDR3 here is CASSVVGWATDTQYF. The CDR3 DNA sequence: TGTGCCAGCAGCGTAGTCGGCTGGGCCACAGATACGCAGTATTTT.

The chain links TRBV14 to TRBJ2-7, with 7 bases that match TRBD1. The V gene's germline CDR1 is SGHDN and CDR2 FVKESK. The V segment lost 4 bases and the J segment 4 bases; nucleotides outside the gene matches: 10. The CDR3 runs 15 residues. The CDR3 spells CASSLGGRGLYEQYF. CDR3 bases: TGTGCCAGCAGCCTAGGGGGCAGGGGATTGTACGAGCAGTACTTC.

This clone was seen a handful of times. The V gene is TRBV9, the J gene TRBJ2-3, with 7 bases that match TRBD2. CDR1 SGDLS and CDR2 YYNGEE come from the germline V gene. V lost 2 bases and J lost 0; bases outside the gene matches: 6. The CDR3 is 16 amino acids. Written as DNA, the CDR3 is TGTGCCAGCAGCGTTCTAGCGGACTTAAGCACAGATACGCAGTATTTT. This translates into CASSVLADLSTDTQYF.

This chain links TRBV5-1 with TRBJ1-1, with D tentatively TRBD1 (5 bases). The ends were cut back, 7 bases at V and 4 bases at J, with 17 bases in the middle. The CDR3 sequence is 14 residues long. From germline, CDR1 is SGHRS and CDR2 YFSETQ. As DNA, the CDR3 is TGCGCCAGCCGACAGAACTCGGCAGGCACTGAAGCTTTCTTT. It codes for CASRQNSAGTEAFF.

This chain joins TRBV28 and TRBJ1-5; D gene unclear. V was cut by 5 bases and J by 7 bases, with 18 bases left in between. This CDR3 is 15 amino acids long. CDR1 MDHEN and CDR2 SYDVKM come from the germline V gene. CDR3 bases: TGTGCCAGCAGTCCTTTTTCTGGGAGGGAACAGCCCCAGCATTTT. This sequence encodes CASSPFSGREQPQHF.

The chain joins TRBV5-1 to TRBJ2-5, with TRBD2 matching 8 bases. The CDR3 has 14 residues. The ends lost 0 bases at V and 5 bases at J; junction bases unmatched: 3. Germline loops: CDR1 SGHRS, CDR2 YFSETQ. The CDR3 reads CASSLAAGGETQYF. The DNA for the CDR3 is TGCGCCAGCAGCTTGGCCGCGGGGGGCGAGACCCAGTACTTC.

The V call is TRBV4-1, the J call TRBJ1-4; 7 positions agree with TRBD1. The length of the CDR3 is 16 residues. The V and J ends lost 3 bases and 8 bases, in that order; junction bases with no gene match: 12. CDR1 MGHRA and CDR2 YSYEKL come from the germline V gene. CDR3 sequence (DNA): TGCGCCAGCAGCCACCCCGGGAGACAGGGAAGGGAAAAACTGTTTTTT. Its protein is CASSHPGRQGREKLFF.

The chain recombines TRBV2 with TRBJ1-2, with a weak D call TRBD1 (6 bases). V was clipped by 6 bases and J by 0 bases, with 20 bases between them. The germline gives CDR1 SNHLY, CDR2 FYNNEI. This CDR3 has 17 amino acids. CDR3 nucleotide sequence: TGTGCCAGCAGAAGCTTCAGGACAGACAACGCTAACTATGGCTACACCTTC. Translating it yields CASRSFRTDNANYGYTF.

The J gene is TRBJ1-1, the V gene TRBV4-3, with no clear D. Germline V gives CDR1 LGHNA, CDR2 YSLEER. The CDR3 extends over 13 amino acids. Trimming took 0 bases from V and 10 from J, leaving 12 bases between them. The CDR3 nucleotides read TGCGCCAGCAGCCAAGATCGTCTAGCAAGAGCTTTCTTT. Translating gives CASSQDRLARAFF.

This chain joins TRBV7-2 and TRBJ1-5; 9 nucleotides match TRBD1. Germline trimming cut 6 bases from V and 3 bases from J; bases unmatched to any gene: 6. This CDR3 contains 15 residues. Germline lookup yields CDR1 SGHTA and CDR2 FQGNSA. DNA of the CDR3: TGTGCCAGCAGTGGGACAGGGTCCCACAATCAGCCCCAGCATTTT. Its translation: CASSGTGSHNQPQHF.